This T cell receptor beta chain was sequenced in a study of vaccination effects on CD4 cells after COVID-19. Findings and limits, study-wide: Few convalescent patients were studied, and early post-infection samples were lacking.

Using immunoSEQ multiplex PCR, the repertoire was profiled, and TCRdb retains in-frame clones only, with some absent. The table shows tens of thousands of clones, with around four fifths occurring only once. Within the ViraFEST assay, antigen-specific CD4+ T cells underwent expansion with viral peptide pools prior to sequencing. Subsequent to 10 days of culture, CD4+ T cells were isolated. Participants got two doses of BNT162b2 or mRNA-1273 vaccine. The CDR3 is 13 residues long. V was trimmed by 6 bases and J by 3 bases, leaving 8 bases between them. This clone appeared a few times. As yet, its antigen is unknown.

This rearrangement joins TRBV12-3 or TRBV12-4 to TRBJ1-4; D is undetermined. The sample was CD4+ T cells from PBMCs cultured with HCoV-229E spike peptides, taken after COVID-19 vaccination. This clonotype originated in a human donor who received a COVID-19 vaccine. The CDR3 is CASSRSSNEKLFF. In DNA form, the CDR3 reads TGTGCCAGCAGCAGGAGTTCTAATGAAAAACTGTTTTTT.